The 22 T cell receptor beta chains listed next were all sequenced from one sample in a study of molecular identifiers for immune sequencing clone quantification. TCRdb recomputed calls from the PCR reads with MiXCR, one row per CDR3 protein. The sample includes approximately 630,000 distinct CDR3 sequences, roughly 23% seen only once; the top ten take 0.6% to 0.9%. The specimen sequenced was naive CD8+ T cells from blood, with Jurkat cell RNA spiked in. Specified subset: FACS-sorted CD8+CD4-CCR7+CD45RA+ naive T cells. Receptor source: a human donor in good health. Some libraries in this study had Jurkat cell RNA spiked in.

The chain joins TRBV5-1 to TRBJ2-7, with 10 bases aligning to TRBD1. CDR3 size: 21 residues. Per the germline V gene, CDR1 is SGHRS and CDR2 is YFSETQ. The J segment lost 3 bases and the V segment lost 1 base, leaving 22 bases of the junction unmatched. CDR3 nucleotides: TGCGCCAGCAGCTTGACCACTCCTCCTTCCCCGGGACAGGGGTTCGTCTACGAGCAGTACTTC. As protein: CASSLTTPPSPGQGFVYEQYF.

This clonotype came up many times. The chain recombines TRBV5-1 with TRBJ1-5; D is unresolved. The CDR3 loop spans 15 amino acids. V gave up 5 bases and J gave up 2 bases, with 14 bases separating them. Germline CDR1 and CDR2: SGHRS and YFSETQ. Here the CDR3 DNA reads TGCGCCAGCAGATTAGGAGGAGTCGGCAATCAGCCCCAGCATTTT. Translated, it gives CASRLGGVGNQPQHF.

The DNA of the CDR3 is TGTGCCAGCAGCTCAAGGGGGAACTACGAGCAGTACTTC. Its translation: CASSSRGNYEQYF. The chain couples TRBV7-9 to TRBJ2-7, with a possible D match to TRBD1 (6 bases). Germline CDR1 and CDR2: SEHNR and FQNEAQ (reference sequence). The CDR3 is made up of 13 amino acids. V gave up 4 bases and J gave up 3 bases, with 10 bases separating them.

Remarks on this clonotype: It may be a read error: a sequence one base away is much more abundant. The J gene is TRBJ1-1, the V gene TRBV4-3, with D possibly matching TRBD1 (6 bases). The germline CDR1 and CDR2 sequences are LGHNA and YSLEER. The CDR3 is 17 residues long. As DNA, the CDR3 is TGCGTCAGCAGCCAAGATCGGGGAGGGGGGATGAACACTGAAGCTTTCTTT. Protein product: CVSSQDRGGGMNTEAFF.

This clonotype was seen repeatedly, ten times or more. The chain recombines TRBV29-1 with TRBJ1-1, with D possibly matching TRBD1 (6 bases). The CDR3 consists of 10 residues. CDR1 and CDR2 (germline): SQVTM, ANQGSEA. Trimming shortened V by 4 bases and J by 11 bases, and 11 bases separated the two germline ends. The CDR3 DNA follows: TGCAGCGTTGTTCAGGGGTTGGCTTTCTTT. It specifies CSVVQGLAFF.

For this clonotype: A much bigger clone sits one base away, suggesting this may be a read error. This chain joins TRBV5-1 and TRBJ2-7; TRBD1 aligns across 7 bases. Germline values: CDR1 SGHRS, CDR2 YFSETQ. This CDR3 contains 15 residues. For the CDR3, the DNA is TGCGCCAGCAGCTTGGAGGGACAGAGCTCCTACGTGCAGTACTTC. Translation: CASSLEGQSSYVQYF.

As for this clonotype: As the CDR3 is not closed by the conserved phenylalanine or tryptophan, this likely results from a read error. V and J are TRBV19 and TRBJ2-7; the match to TRBD2 covers 10 bases. CDR1 and CDR2 from the germline V gene are LNHDA and SQIVND (reference sequence). The CDR3 is made up of 14 amino acids. V gave up 5 bases and J gave up 2 bases; unmatched junction bases: 3. The CDR3 is CASSSSGRAYEQYI. The CDR3, as DNA: TGTGCCAGTAGTTCTAGCGGGAGAGCCTACGAGCAGTACATC.

The chain recombines TRBV27 with TRBJ2-2; a weak D match, TRBD1 (5 bases). The CDR3 runs to 13 residues. V shed 8 bases and J shed 6 bases, with 13 bases lying between them. Looked up from germline, CDR1 is MNHEY and CDR2 is SMNVEV (reference sequence). The CDR3 here is CASYGQGPGELFF. The CDR3 nucleotides read TGTGCCAGCTATGGGCAGGGCCCCGGGGAGCTGTTTTTT.

For this clonotype: One end of the junction does not line up with germline, which may come from a read error. The V and J genes are TRBV9 and TRBJ2-3; D unresolved. CDR3 length equals 12 residues. Germline-derived CDR1 and CDR2 are SGDLS and YYNGEE. The CDR3 is CASSVEADTQCF. CDR3 nucleotide sequence: TGTGCCAGCAGCGTAGAGGCAGATACGCAGTGTTTT. The variable domain in full, completed from reference TRBV9 and TRBJ2-3, reads DSGVTQTPKHLITATGQRVTLRCSPRSGDLSVYWYQQSLDQGLQFLIQYYNGEERAKGNILERFSAQQFPDLHSELNLSSLELGDSALYFCASSVEADTQCFGPGTRLTVL.

The rearrangement links TRBV6-5 to TRBJ2-5, with 10 nucleotides matching TRBD2. CDR1 is MNHEY and CDR2 is SVGAGI in the germline V gene. The J segment lost 4 bases and the V segment lost 5 bases, leaving 4 bases of the junction unmatched. This CDR3 spans 14 amino acids. CDR3 protein: CASSAAGGGETQYF. The CDR3 nucleotides read TGTGCCAGCAGTGCAGCGGGGGGGGGAGAGACCCAGTACTTC.

This clonotype has just a few counts. V is TRBV11-2 and J is TRBJ2-3; perhaps TRBD2 as D (6 bases). This CDR3 spans 15 amino acids. V gave up 3 bases and J gave up 0 bases, with 10 bases separating them. Germline CDR1 reads SGHAT; CDR2 reads FQNNGV. CDR3 sequence reads: CASSFGGISTDTQYF. In DNA, the CDR3 is TGTGCCAGCAGCTTTGGCGGGATAAGCACAGATACGCAGTATTTT.

As concerns this clonotype: A read error is possible here, since a much larger clone lies one base away. V is TRBV27 and J is TRBJ2-5; 9 positions match TRBD1. The CDR3 has 17 residues. Germline V CDR1 and CDR2: MNHEY, SMNVEV (reference sequence). DNA for the CDR3: TGTGCCAGCAGACCCTTGGACAGGGGCGAGTACCAAGAGCCCCAGTACTTC. Protein: CASRPLDRGEYQEPQYF.

This clonotype was observed a handful of times. The chain employs TRBV3-1 and TRBJ1-5; 7 bases fit TRBD1. Unmatched junction bases numbered 3, after V lost 0 bases and J lost 4 bases. There are 15 residues in the CDR3. Germline V gene lookup returns CDR1 LGHDT and CDR2 YNNKEL (reference sequence). As DNA, the CDR3 is TGTGCCAGCAGCCAAGACCCAGGGGGAAATCAGCCCCAGCATTTT. It encodes CASSQDPGGNQPQHF.

This clonotype was observed a single time. The chain has TRBV7-2 and TRBJ2-7, with no clear D. V was cut by 10 bases and J by 0 bases, with 10 bases left in between. The CDR3 covers 12 residues. Germline V lookup: CDR1 SGHTA, CDR2 FQGNSA. CDR3 sequence reads: CAIGPSSYEQYF. The CDR3 region has the DNA TGTGCCATCGGCCCGAGCTCCTACGAGCAGTACTTC.

This clonotype showed up many times. The junction departs from the called germline gene at one end, perhaps through a read error. The V gene is TRBV12-3 or TRBV12-4, the J gene TRBJ2-5; D might be TRBD2 (6 bases). There are 13 residues in the CDR3. The CDR3 nucleotides read TGTGCCAGCAGCTTAGCGGTGCTAGGGACCCAGTACTTC. Amino acids: CASSLAVLGTQYF.

There are a few counts of this clonotype. The genes are TRBV24-1 and TRBJ2-3; 8 nucleotides line up with TRBD2. V shed 8 bases, J shed 3 bases, and the junction held 12 bases outside the gene matches. The CDR3 totals 16 residues. CDR1 and CDR2 (germline): KGHDR, SFDVKD. DNA of the CDR3: TGTGCCACCATCGGGGGGGGGCCAATAAGAACAGATACGCAGTATTTT. The encoded protein is CATIGGGPIRTDTQYF.

At least ten counts were recorded for this clonotype. V usage is TRBV7-9 and J usage is TRBJ2-4; D unclear. Per the germline V gene, CDR1 is SEHNR and CDR2 is FQNEAQ (reference sequence). The CDR3 extends over 14 amino acids. V was pared by 2 bases and J by 9 bases, with 14 bases between. CDR3 nucleotide sequence: TGTGCCAGCAGCTTACCGGACGGTCATAGCATTCAGTACTTC. Its translation: CASSLPDGHSIQYF.

This clonotype was detected many times. The gene calls are TRBV29-1 and TRBJ1-2, with D perhaps matching TRBD1 (6 bases). Germline values: CDR1 SQVTM, CDR2 ANQGSEA. The V gene lost 2 bases and the J gene lost 3 bases, with 10 bases spanning the gap. The CDR3 runs 13 residues. CDR3 DNA: TGCAGCGTTGAAACAGGGCCCTACTATGGCTACACCTTC. This sequence encodes CSVETGPYYGYTF.

With respect to this clonotype: A much larger clone is a single base away; this may be a read error. V usage is TRBV4-3 and J usage is TRBJ2-1; a possible D gene is TRBD1 (5 bases). There are 17 residues in the CDR3. Germline CDR1 is LGHNA and CDR2 is YSLEER. CDR3 loop: CASSQDQGRLPYNEQSF. The CDR3 nucleotides read TGCGCCAGCAGCCAAGATCAGGGCAGGCTACCCTACAATGAGCAGTCCTTC.

The chain has TRBV7-9 and TRBJ2-1; the D gene is possibly TRBD2 (6 bases). Germline V gives CDR1 SEHNR, CDR2 FQNEAQ (reference sequence). V lost 5 bases and J lost 8, with 13 bases in between. The CDR3 spans 13 residues. CDR3 amino acids: CASSQLAFDEQFF. Here the CDR3 DNA reads TGTGCCAGCAGCCAACTAGCTTTCGATGAGCAGTTCTTC. Full variable domain (missing parts from reference TRBV7-9 and TRBJ2-1): DTGVSQNPRHKITKRGQNVTFRCDPISEHNRLYWYRQTLGQGPEFLTYFQNEAQLEKSRLLSDRFSAERPKGSFSTLEIQRTEQGDSAMYLCASSQLAFDEQFFGPGTRLTVL.

Remarks on this clonotype: The junction shows a germline mismatch at one end, possibly a read error. The chain links TRBV30 to TRBJ1-1; no firm D call. Germline V gene data show CDR1 as GTSNPN and CDR2 as SVGIG (reference sequence). This CDR3 spans 14 amino acids. In DNA, the CDR3 is TGTGCCTGGAGTGTACGCCCGGGGAAGACTGTAGCTTTCTTT. Its translation is CAWSVRPGKTVAFF.

This clonotype was found once. An end of the junction differs from the germline gene, which may be a read error. The chain has TRBV28 and TRBJ2-2, with 8 bases aligning to TRBD1. Germline values: CDR1 MDHEN, CDR2 SYDVKM. The length of the CDR3 is 18 residues. The chain's CDR3 is CAIPQTNEQGDETGGLFF. The CDR3 coding sequence is TGTGCCATCCCCCAGACCAACGAACAGGGGGATGAGACCGGGGGGCTGTTTTTT. The complete variable domain, with remaining parts taken from reference TRBV28 and TRBJ2-2, reads DVKVTQSSRYLVKRTGEKVFLECVQDMDHENMFWYRQDPGLGLRLIYFSYDVKMKEKGDIPEGYSVSREKKERFSLILESASTNQTSMYLCAIPQTNEQGDETGGLFFGEGSRLTVL.